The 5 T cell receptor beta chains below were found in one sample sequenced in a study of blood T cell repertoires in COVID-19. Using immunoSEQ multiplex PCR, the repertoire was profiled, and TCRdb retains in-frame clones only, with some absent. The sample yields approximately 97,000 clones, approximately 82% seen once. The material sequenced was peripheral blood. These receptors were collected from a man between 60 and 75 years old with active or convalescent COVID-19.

The CDR3 reads CASSPGAGTSTDTQYF. Written as DNA, the CDR3 is TGTGCCAGCTCACCTGGCGCGGGAACCAGCACAGATACGCAGTATTTT. The genes are TRBV18 and TRBJ2-3; the D gene is possibly TRBD2 (6 bases). The germline gives CDR1 KGHSH, CDR2 LQKENI. The ends were cut back, 3 bases at V and 0 bases at J, with 13 bases in the middle. The CDR3 extends over 16 amino acids. Full variable domain (outside the CDR3, taken from reference TRBV18 and TRBJ2-3): NAGVMQNPRHLVRRRGQEARLRCSPMKGHSHVYWYRQLPEEGLKFMVYLQKENIIDESGMPKERFSAEFPKEGPSILRIQQVVRGDSAAYFCASSPGAGTSTDTQYFGPGTRLTVL.

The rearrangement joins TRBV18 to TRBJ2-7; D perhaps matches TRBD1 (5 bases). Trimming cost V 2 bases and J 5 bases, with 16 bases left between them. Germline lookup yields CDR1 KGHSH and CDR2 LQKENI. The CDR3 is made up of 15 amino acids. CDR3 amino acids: CASSPTGQGTNEQYF. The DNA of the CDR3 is TGTGCCAGCTCACCAACCGGGCAGGGCACCAACGAGCAGTACTTC.

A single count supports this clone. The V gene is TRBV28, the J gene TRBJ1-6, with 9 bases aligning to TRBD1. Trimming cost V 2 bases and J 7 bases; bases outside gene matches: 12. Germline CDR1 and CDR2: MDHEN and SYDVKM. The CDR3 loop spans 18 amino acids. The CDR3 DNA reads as TGTGCCAGCAGTTTACCGCCGGGACAGGGTTTTTGGAATTCACCCCTCCACTTT. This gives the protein CASSLPPGQGFWNSPLHF.

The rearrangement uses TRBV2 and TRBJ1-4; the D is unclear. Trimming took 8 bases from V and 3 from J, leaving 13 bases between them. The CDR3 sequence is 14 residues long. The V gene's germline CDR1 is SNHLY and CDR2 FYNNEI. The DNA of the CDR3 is TGTGCCAGCCTGAAGGGAGCGGCTAATGAAAAACTGTTTTTT. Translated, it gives CASLKGAANEKLFF.

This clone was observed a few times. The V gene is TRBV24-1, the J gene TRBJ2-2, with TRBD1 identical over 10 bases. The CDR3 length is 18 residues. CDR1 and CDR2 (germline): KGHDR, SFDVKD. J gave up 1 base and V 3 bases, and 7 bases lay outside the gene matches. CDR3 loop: CATSDMPGTGENTGELFF. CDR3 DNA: TGTGCCACCAGTGATATGCCCGGGACAGGGGAGAACACCGGGGAGCTGTTTTTT.